One sample yielded the 13 T cell receptor beta chains listed below, sequenced in a study of tumor-infiltrating lymphocytes in primary liver carcinoma. Out of unsorted whole blood came the blood RNA, and germline DNA was extracted as well. The input was around 0.5 ug total RNA; TCR beta cDNA was made from it with a constant-region primer. Three-round nested multiplex PCR performed with slightly modified ARM-PCR produced the TCR beta libraries. TRBV1-TRBV30 forward primers paired with a C-beta reverse primer were used in the first two PCR rounds, which ran approximately 11 cycles each. TCRdb passed the multiplex PCR reads through MiXCR, listing each CDR3 protein once. The sample contains some 200,000 distinct CDR3 sequences, around 60% of which appear only once. The sequenced material came from peripheral blood. These receptors all stem from a woman aged 60-70 years with primary liver carcinoma and hepatitis B virus infection.

This chain joins TRBV5-1 and TRBJ2-7; D gene unclear. CDR1 and CDR2 from the germline V gene are SGHRS and YFSETQ. V lost 0 bases and J lost 3, with 10 bases in between. This CDR3 is built from 14 residues. The CDR3 DNA follows: TGCGCCAGCAGCTTGGTCCCAAGCTACTACGAGCAGTACTTC. Its translation is CASSLVPSYYEQYF.

V usage is TRBV12-3 or TRBV12-4 and J usage is TRBJ1-5; tentatively, D is TRBD2 (6 bases). Judging by the DNA end, TRBJ2-3 fits better; the J call may be wrong. CDR3 length: 13 residues. This CDR3 is CASSVGGQQLQYF. CDR3 nucleotides: TGTGCCAGCAGCGTCGGAGGGCAGCAGCTCCAGTATTTT.

Details on this clonotype: A junction end diverges from the germline sequence, so it may reflect a read error. The chain couples TRBV11-1 to TRBJ2-7, with unresolved D. The length of the CDR3 is 14 residues. The germline CDR1 and CDR2 sequences are SGHAT and FQDESV (reference sequence). DNA of the CDR3: TGTGCCAGCAGCCCTTCGTCTATCAACAACGAGCAATACTTC. Translating it yields CASSPSSINNEQYF.

This sequence joins TRBV11-2 and TRBJ2-6; D unresolved. Between the trimmed V and J ends, which lost 8 bases and 5 bases, there was a span of 13 bases. The CDR3 spans 14 residues. From germline, CDR1 is SGHAT and CDR2 FQNNGV. For the CDR3, the DNA is TGTGCCAGCGTCGACTTGGTTTGGGCCAACGTCCTGACTTTC. It specifies CASVDLVWANVLTF.

The V gene is TRBV10-2, the J gene TRBJ2-7; the D gene is possibly TRBD2 (5 bases). The V end lost 8 bases, the J end lost 2 bases, and 16 bases lay between the germline ends. Per the germline V gene, CDR1 is WSHSY and CDR2 is SAAADI. CDR3 length: 14 residues. CDR3 nucleotides: TGCGCCAGCTGCAGATTAGCGCCCACCTACGAGCAGTACTTC. Its translation is CASCRLAPTYEQYF.

Of note for this clonotype: The junction departs from the called germline gene at one end, perhaps through a read error. The chain has TRBV11-2 and TRBJ2-4, with D hard to call. The CDR3 length is 15 residues. Germline assignment: CDR1 SGHAT and CDR2 FQNNGV. The chain's CDR3 is CASSLEPAGQAIQYF. The CDR3 DNA reads TGTGCCAGCAGTTTAGAACCGGCTGGCCAGGCCATTCAGTACTTC.

Turning to this clonotype: One end of the junction does not line up with germline, which may come from a read error. This chain links TRBV6-5 with TRBJ2-5; D is possibly TRBD2 (6 bases). The CDR3 length is 16 residues. Germline V lookup: CDR1 MNHEY, CDR2 SVGAGI. CDR3 sequence reads: CASSYGQAGVQENQYF. The CDR3 DNA reads TGTGCCAGCAGTTATGGTCAAGCGGGTGTCCAAGAGAACCAGTACTTC.

Worth noting for this clonotype: This could be a read error, since a much larger clone is one nucleotide away. Here the CDR3 omits its conserved ending phenylalanine or tryptophan, so a read error is the likely source. The CDR3 coding sequence is TGTGCTAGTGGTTTGCCGCCAAATCAGCCCCAGCATTAT. As protein: CASGLPPNQPQHY. This sequence joins TRBV12-5 and TRBJ1-5; no clear D. Germline-derived CDR1 and CDR2 are LGHNT and FRNRAP. Trimming stripped 2 bases from V and 4 bases from J, with 6 bases between. CDR3 length: 13 residues.

Worth noting for this clonotype: The germline gene is not matched at one end of the junction; a read error may be the cause. The chain carries TRBV11-2 and TRBJ2-5; D possibly corresponds to TRBD1 (6 bases). Germline CDR1 and CDR2: SGHAT and FQNNGV. The CDR3 is 15 residues long. This CDR3 reads CASNIPGQWEETQYF. The CDR3 coding sequence is TGTGCCAGCAACATACCAGGACAGTGGGAAGAGACCCAGTATTTC.

There are a few counts of this clonotype. The rearrangement uses TRBV7-8 and TRBJ2-7, with 9 bases lining up with TRBD1. Trimming cost V 4 bases and J 2 bases; bases outside gene matches: 6. Germline CDR1 reads SGHVS; CDR2 reads FQNEAQ. CDR3 size: 15 residues. Here the CDR3 reads CASSSPGDRAYEQYF. DNA for the CDR3: TGTGCCAGCAGCTCCCCCGGGGACAGGGCCTACGAGCAGTACTTC.

This clonotype was detected a few times. The chain carries TRBV7-3 and TRBJ2-1; TRBD2 agrees at 10 bases. This CDR3 has 16 residues. J gave up 8 bases and V 2 bases, and 9 bases lay outside the gene matches. Germline V gene lookup returns CDR1 SGHTA and CDR2 FQGTGA. The CDR3 region is CASSLQSGRASDEQFF. CDR3 coding DNA: TGTGCCAGCAGCTTACAGAGCGGGAGGGCCTCGGATGAGCAGTTCTTC.

A remark on this clonotype: A read error may explain this, as a much larger clone is one base away. This chain joins TRBV6-1 and TRBJ2-1; D might be TRBD1 (6 bases). Germline CDR1 reads MNHNS; CDR2 reads SASEGT. CDR3 length: 15 amino acids. CDR3 sequence (DNA): TGTGCCAGCAGTGAGAGGGACGGACAGTACAATGGGCAGTTCTTC. It specifies CASSERDGQYNGQFF.

This clonotype ranks as medium-sized. CDR3 DNA sequence: TGTGCCAGCAGCCCGACCCCAGAGACCCAGTACTTC. Its translation: CASSPTPETQYF. The chain joins TRBV11-2 to TRBJ2-5; D remains ambiguous. Germline loops: CDR1 SGHAT, CDR2 FQNNGV. The CDR3 spans 12 residues. V was cut by 5 bases and J by 4 bases, with 8 bases left in between.